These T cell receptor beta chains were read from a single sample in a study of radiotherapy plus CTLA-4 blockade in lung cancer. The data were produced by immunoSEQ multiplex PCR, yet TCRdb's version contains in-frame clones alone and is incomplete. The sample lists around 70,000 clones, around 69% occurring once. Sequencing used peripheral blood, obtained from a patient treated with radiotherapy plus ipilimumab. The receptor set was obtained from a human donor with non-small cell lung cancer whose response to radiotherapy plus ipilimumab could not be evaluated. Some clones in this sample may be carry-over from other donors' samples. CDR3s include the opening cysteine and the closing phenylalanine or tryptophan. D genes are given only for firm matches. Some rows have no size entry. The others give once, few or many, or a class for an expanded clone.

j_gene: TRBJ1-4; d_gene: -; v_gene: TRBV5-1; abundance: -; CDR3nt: TGCGCCAGCAGCCCCCAACGAGCAACTAATGAAAAACTGTTTTTT; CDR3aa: CASSPQRATNEKLFF
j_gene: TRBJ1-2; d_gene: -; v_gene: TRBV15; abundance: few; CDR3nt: TGTGCCACCAGCAGAAGGGGGGGATTACCCGATGGCTACACCTTC; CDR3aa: CATSRRGGLPDGYTF
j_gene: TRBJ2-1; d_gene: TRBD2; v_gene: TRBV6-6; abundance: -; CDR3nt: TGTGCCAGCAGTTATCCTAGCGGGGGGTACAATGAGCAGTTCTTC; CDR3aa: CASSYPSGGYNEQFF
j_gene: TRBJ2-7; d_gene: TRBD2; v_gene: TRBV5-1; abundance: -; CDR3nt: TGCGCCAGCAGCTTGGCCGCGGGGGGGCTAGGCGAGCAGTACTTC; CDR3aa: CASSLAAGGLGEQYF
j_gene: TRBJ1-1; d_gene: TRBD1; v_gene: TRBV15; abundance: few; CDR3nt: TGTGCCACCAGCGAGGACAGGGCAATGAACACTGAAGCTTTCTTT; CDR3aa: CATSEDRAMNTEAFF
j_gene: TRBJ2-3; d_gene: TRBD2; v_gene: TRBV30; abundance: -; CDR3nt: TGTGCCTGGAGTACCCTCCAGCGGGGTACAGATACGCAGTATTTT; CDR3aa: CAWSTLQRGTDTQYF
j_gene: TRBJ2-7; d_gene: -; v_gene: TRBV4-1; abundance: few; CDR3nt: TGCGCCAGCAGCCAAGGACCACAGGTGGTCTACGAGCAGTACTTC; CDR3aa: CASSQGPQVVYEQYF
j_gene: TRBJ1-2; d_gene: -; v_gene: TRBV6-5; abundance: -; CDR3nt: TGTGCCAGCAGTTACTTCGGACAGTACGGCTACACCTTC; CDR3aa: CASSYFGQYGYTF
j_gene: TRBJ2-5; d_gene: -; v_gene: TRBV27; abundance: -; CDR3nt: TGTGCCAGCAGTCCAAGAGGACCAGGGGCAGGGGAGACCCAGTACTTC; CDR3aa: CASSPRGPGAGETQYF
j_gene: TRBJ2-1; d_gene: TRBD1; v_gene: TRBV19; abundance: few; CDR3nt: TGTGCCAGTAGTACGCTAGGACAGGGGGCGTTCAATGAGCAGTTCTTC; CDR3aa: CASSTLGQGAFNEQFF
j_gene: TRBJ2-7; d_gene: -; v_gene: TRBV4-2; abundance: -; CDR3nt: TGTGCCAGCAGCCAAGATTTGAGACTAGACGAGCAGTACTTC; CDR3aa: CASSQDLRLDEQYF
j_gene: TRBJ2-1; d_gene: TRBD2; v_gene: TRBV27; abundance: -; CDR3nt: TGTGCCAGCAGATCCAGCGGGGGGCACGACAGGGAGCAGTTCTTC; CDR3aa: CASRSSGGHDREQFF
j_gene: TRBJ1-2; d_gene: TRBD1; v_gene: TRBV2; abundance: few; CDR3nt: TGTGCCAGCAGCAGGGGGATTTCCTATGGCTACACCTTC; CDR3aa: CASSRGISYGYTF
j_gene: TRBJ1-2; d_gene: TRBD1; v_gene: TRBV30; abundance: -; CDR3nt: TGTGCCTGGCAGACAGGGTACTATGGCTACACCTTC; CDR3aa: CAWQTGYYGYTF
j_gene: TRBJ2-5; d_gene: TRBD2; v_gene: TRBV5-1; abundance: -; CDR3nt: TGCGCCAGCAGCTTGCTAGGGACTAGCGTCGAGACCCAGTACTTC; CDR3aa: CASSLLGTSVETQYF
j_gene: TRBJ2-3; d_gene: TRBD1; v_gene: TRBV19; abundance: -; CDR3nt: TGTGCCAGTAGTGGGGACAGGCTCACAGATACGCAGTATTTT; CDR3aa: CASSGDRLTDTQYF
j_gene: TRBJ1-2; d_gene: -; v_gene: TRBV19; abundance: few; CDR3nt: TGTGCCAGTAGCCAACGCCTCCAGGGTGGCTACACCTTC; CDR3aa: CASSQRLQGGYTF
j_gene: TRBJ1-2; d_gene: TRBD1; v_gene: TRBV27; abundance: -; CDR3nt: TGTGCCAGCAGTCCATCGACAGGGGGCTTCTATGGCTACACCTTC; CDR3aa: CASSPSTGGFYGYTF
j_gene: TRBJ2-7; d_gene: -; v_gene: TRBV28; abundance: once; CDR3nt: TGTGCCAGCATAAGCCTTCAGGGGAGCTCCTACGAGCAGTACTTC; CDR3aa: CASISLQGSSYEQYF
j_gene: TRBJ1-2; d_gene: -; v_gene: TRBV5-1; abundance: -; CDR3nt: TGCGCCAGCAGCCCTCTCGGGGAGATATATGGCTACACCTTC; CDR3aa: CASSPLGEIYGYTF
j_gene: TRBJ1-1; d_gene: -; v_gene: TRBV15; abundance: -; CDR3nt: TGTGCCACCAGCACCCCGCCAAGCCTGGGGGGGGTGAACACTGAAGCTTTCTTT; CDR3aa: CATSTPPSLGGVNTEAFF
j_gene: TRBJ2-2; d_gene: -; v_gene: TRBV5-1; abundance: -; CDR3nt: TGCGCCAGGGAGGGCAGCAAAGTGATTTCGGCCGCGAACACCGGGGAGCTGTTTTTT; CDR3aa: CAREGSKVISAANTGELFF